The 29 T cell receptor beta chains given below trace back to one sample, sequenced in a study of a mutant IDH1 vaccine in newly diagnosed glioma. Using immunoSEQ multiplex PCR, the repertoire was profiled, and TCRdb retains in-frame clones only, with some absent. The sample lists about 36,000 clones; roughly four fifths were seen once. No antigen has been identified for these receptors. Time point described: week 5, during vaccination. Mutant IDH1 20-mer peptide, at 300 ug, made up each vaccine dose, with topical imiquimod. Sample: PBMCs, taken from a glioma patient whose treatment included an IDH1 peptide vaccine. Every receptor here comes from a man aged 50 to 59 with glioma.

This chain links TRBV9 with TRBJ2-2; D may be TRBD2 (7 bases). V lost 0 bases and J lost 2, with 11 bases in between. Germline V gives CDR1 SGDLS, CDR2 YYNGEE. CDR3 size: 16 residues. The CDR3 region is CASSVVGGQNTGELFF. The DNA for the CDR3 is TGTGCCAGCAGCGTAGTCGGGGGGCAAAACACCGGGGAGCTGTTTTTT.

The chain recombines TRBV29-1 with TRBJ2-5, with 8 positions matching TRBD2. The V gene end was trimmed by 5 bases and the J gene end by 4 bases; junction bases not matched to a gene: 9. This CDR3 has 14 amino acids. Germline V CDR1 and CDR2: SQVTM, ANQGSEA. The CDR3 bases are TGCAGCGTTTCGGACGGGGGGGCAGGAGAGACCCAGTACTTC. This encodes CSVSDGGAGETQYF.

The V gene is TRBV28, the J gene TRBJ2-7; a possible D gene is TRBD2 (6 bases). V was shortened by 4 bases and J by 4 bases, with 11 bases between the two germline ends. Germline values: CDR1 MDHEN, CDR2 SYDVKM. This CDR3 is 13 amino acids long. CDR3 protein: CASSSLARYEQYF. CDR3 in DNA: TGTGCCAGCAGTTCCCTAGCGCGGTACGAGCAGTACTTC.

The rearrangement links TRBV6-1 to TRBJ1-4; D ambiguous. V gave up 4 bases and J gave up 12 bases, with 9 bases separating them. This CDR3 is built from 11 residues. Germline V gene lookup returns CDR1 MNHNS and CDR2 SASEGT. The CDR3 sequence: CASSVRDELFF. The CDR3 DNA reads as TGTGCCAGCAGTGTGAGGGATGAACTGTTTTTT.

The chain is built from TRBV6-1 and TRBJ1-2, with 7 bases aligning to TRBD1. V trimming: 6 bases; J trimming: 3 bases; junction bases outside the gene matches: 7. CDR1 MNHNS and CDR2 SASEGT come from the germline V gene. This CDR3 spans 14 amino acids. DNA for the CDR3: TGTGCCAGCAGGATCGGACAGGTCCACTATGGCTACACCTTC. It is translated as CASRIGQVHYGYTF.

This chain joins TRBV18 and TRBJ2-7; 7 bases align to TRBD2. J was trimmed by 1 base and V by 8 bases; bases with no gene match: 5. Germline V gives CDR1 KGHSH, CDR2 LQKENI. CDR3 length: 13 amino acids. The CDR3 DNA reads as TGTGCCAGCGGGCTGGGGGGGTCCTACGAGCAGTACTTC. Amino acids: CASGLGGSYEQYF.

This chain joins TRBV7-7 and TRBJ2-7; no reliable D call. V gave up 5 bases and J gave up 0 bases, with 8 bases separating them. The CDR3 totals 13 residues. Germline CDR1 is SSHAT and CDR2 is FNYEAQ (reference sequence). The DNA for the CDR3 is TGTGCCAGCAGCCCGGGCCGCTCCTACGAGCAGTACTTC. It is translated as CASSPGRSYEQYF.

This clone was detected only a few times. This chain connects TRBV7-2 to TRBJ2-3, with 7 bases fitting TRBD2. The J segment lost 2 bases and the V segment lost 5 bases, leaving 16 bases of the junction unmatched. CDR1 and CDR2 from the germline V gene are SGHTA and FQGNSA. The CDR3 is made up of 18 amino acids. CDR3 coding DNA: TGTGCCAGCAGCGATCTGGGAAAGGGACTATTGAACACAGATACGCAGTATTTT. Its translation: CASSDLGKGLLNTDTQYF.

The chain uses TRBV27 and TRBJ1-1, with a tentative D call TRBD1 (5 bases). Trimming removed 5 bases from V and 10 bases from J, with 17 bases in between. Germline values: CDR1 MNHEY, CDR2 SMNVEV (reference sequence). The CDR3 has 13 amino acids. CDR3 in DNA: TGTGCCAGCAGTGGGCGGGACCCCTCCCGAGCTTTCTTT. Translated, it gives CASSGRDPSRAFF.

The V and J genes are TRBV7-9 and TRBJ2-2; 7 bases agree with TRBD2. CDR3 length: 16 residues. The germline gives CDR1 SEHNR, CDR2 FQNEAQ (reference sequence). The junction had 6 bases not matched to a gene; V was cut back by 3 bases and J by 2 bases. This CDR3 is CASSFSLAVNTGELFF. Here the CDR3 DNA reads TGTGCCAGCAGCTTCAGTCTAGCGGTTAACACCGGGGAGCTGTTTTTT.

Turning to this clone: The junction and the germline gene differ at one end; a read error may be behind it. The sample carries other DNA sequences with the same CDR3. CDR3 loop: CSVENTEAFF. CDR3 DNA: TGCAGCGTTGAGAACACTGAGGCTTTCTTT. The V gene is TRBV29-1, the J gene TRBJ1-1; D gene unclear. This CDR3 comprises 10 residues. The germline CDR1 and CDR2 sequences are SQVTM and ANQGSEA.

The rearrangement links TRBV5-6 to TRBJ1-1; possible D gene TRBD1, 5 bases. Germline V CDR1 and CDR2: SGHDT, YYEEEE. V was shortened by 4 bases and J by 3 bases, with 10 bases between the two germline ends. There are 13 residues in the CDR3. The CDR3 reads CASSEGRYTEAFF. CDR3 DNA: TGTGCCAGCAGCGAGGGACGGTACACTGAAGCTTTCTTT. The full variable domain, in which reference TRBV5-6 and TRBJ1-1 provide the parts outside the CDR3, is DAGVTQSPTHLIKTRGQQVTLRCSPKSGHDTVSWYQQALGQGPQFIFQYYEEEERQRGNFPDRFSGHQFPNYSSELNVNALLLGDSALYLCASSEGRYTEAFFGQGTRLTVV.

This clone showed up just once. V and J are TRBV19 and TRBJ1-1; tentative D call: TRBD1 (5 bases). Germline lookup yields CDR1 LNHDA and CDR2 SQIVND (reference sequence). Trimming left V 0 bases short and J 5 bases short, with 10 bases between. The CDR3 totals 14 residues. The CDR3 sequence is CASSIDPWGTEAFF. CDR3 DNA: TGTGCCAGTAGTATAGACCCGTGGGGGACTGAAGCTTTCTTT. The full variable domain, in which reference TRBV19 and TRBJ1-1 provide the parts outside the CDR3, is DGGITQSPKYLFRKEGQNVTLSCEQNLNHDAMYWYRQDPGQGLRLIYYSQIVNDFQKGDIAEGYSVSREKKESFPLTVTSAQKNPTAFYLCASSIDPWGTEAFFGQGTRLTVV.

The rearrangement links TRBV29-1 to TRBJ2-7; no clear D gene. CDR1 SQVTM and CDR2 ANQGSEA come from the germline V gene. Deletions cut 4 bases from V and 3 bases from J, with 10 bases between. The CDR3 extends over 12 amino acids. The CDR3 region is CSVGRMGYEQYF. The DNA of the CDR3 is TGCAGCGTTGGTAGGATGGGCTACGAGCAGTACTTC.

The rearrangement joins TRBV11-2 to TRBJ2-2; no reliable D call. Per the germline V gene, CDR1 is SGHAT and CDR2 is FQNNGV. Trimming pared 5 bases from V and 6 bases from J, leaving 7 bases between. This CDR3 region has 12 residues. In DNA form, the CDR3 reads TGTGCCAGCAGCACCAGACCCGGGGAGCTGTTTTTT. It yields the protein CASSTRPGELFF.

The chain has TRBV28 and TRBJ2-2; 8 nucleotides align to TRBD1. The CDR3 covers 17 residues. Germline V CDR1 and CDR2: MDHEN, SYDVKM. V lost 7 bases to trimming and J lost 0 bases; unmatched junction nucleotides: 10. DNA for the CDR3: TGTGCCAGCAAGGACAGGGCGCTCCTTTCGAACACCGGGGAGCTGTTTTTT. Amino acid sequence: CASKDRALLSNTGELFF.

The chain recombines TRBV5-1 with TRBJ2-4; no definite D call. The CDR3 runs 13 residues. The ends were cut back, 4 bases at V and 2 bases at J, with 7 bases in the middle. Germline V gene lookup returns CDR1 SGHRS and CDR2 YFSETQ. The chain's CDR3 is CASSPESKNIQYF. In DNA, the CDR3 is TGCGCCAGCAGCCCAGAATCCAAAAACATTCAGTACTTC.

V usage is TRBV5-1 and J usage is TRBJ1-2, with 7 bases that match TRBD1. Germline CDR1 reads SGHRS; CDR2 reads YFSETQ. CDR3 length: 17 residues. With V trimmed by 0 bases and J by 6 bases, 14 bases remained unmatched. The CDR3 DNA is TGCGCCAGCAGCTTGGGCAGGGGGGACCTAAGCTCCGATGGCTACACCTTC. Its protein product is CASSLGRGDLSSDGYTF.

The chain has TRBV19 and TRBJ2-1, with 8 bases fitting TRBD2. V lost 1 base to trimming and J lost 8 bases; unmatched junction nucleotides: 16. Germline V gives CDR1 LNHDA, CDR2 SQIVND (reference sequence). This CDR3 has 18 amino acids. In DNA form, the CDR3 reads TGTGCCAGTAGTATAGTGGGCCAGCGGGGGTCGGGGGCCCATGAGCAGTTCTTC. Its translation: CASSIVGQRGSGAHEQFF.

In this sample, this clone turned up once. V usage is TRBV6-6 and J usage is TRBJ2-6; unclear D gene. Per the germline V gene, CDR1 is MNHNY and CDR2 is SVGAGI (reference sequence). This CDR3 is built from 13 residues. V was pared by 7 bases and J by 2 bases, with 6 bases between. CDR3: CASKTAGANVLTF. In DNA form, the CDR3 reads TGTGCCAGCAAAACGGCTGGGGCCAACGTCCTGACTTTC.

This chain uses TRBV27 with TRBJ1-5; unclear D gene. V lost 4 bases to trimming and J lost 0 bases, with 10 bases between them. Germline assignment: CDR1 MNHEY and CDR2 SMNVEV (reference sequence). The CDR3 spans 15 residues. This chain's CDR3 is CASSSDGYSNQPQHF. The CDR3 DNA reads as TGTGCCAGCAGTTCCGATGGATATAGCAATCAGCCCCAGCATTTT.

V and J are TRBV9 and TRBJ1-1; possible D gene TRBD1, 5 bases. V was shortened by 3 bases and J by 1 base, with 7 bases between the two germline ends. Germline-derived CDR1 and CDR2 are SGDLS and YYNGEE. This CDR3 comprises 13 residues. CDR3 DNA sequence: TGTGCCAGCAGCGCAGGGTCGAACACTGAAGCTTTCTTT. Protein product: CASSAGSNTEAFF.

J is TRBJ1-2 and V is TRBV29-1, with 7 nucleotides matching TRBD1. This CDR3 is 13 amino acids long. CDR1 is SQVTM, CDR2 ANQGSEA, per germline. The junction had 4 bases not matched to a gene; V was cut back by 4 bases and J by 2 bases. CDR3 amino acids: CSVGQGANYGYTF. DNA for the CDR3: TGCAGCGTTGGACAGGGAGCCAACTATGGCTACACCTTC.

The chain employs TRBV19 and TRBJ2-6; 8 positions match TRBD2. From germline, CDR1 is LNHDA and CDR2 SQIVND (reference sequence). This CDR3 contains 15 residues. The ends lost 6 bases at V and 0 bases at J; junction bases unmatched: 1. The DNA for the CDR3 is TGTGCCAGTAGGGGACTAGACTCTGGGGCCAACGTCCTGACTTTC. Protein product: CASRGLDSGANVLTF.

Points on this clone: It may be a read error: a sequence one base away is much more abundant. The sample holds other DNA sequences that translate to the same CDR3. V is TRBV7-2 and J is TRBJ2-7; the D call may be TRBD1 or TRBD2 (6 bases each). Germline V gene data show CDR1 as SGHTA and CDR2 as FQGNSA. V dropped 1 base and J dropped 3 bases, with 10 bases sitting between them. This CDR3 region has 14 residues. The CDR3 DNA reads TGTGCCAGCAGCTTAGGAGGGGGGCTCTACGAGCAGTACTTC. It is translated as CASSLGGGLYEQYF.

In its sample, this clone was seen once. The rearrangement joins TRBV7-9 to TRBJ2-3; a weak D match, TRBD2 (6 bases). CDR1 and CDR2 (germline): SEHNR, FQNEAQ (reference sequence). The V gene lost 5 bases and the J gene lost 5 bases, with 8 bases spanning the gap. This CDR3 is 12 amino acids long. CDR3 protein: CASSGSGDTQYF. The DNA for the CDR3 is TGTGCCAGCAGCGGTAGCGGAGATACGCAGTATTTT. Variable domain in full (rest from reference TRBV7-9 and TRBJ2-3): DTGVSQNPRHKITKRGQNVTFRCDPISEHNRLYWYRQTLGQGPEFLTYFQNEAQLEKSRLLSDRFSAERPKGSFSTLEIQRTEQGDSAMYLCASSGSGDTQYFGPGTRLTVL.

CDR3 protein: CASDRDSYEQYF. CDR3 sequence (DNA): TGTGCCAGCGACCGGGATTCCTACGAGCAGTACTTC. The V and J genes are TRBV2 and TRBJ2-7; possibly TRBD2 for D (5 bases). Germline V CDR1 and CDR2: SNHLY, FYNNEI. V was trimmed by 8 bases and J by 1 base, leaving 9 bases between them. This CDR3 is 12 amino acids long.

The CDR3 protein is CASSIDRGRYEQYF. CDR3 DNA: TGTGCCAGCAGCATAGACAGGGGGCGATACGAGCAGTACTTC. V gene TRBV7-8 combines with J gene TRBJ2-7; 10 bases align to TRBD1. Germline CDR1 is SGHVS and CDR2 is FQNEAQ. The CDR3 loop spans 14 amino acids. With V trimmed by 5 bases and J by 4 bases, 5 bases remained unmatched.

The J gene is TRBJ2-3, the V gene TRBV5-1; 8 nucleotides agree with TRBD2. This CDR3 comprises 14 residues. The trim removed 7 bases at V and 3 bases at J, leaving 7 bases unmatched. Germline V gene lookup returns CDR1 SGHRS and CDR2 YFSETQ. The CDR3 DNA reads TGCGCCAGCCAACCGGGCGGGAGGACAGATACGCAGTATTTT. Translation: CASQPGGRTDTQYF.